Listed below are T cell receptor beta chains from one sample, sequenced in a study of cytomegalovirus exposure and HLA in healthy donors. Data came from immunoSEQ multiplex PCR; TCRdb stores just in-frame clones and leaves some out. This sample carries about 140,000 clones, roughly 70% of them seen once, and the ten largest clones take 2.1%. The sample consisted of PBMCs. These TCRs come from a woman aged 55-75 years in good health and CMV-seropositive. Each CDR3 is given with its conserved first and last residue. D genes are given only for firm matches. Clone sizes are given selectively: once, few, many, or a class where the clone is expanded.

TRBJ1-2 TRBV5-1 TRBD1 NA CASSLLGVTGGRSAGPANYGYTF TGCGCCAGCAGCTTGCTGGGTGTGACAGGGGGCCGATCCGCTGGGCCGGCTAACTATGGCTACACCTTC
TRBJ2-3 TRBV29-1 TRBD2 NA CSVVLAGSSTDTQYF TGCAGCGTTGTGCTAGCGGGGTCTAGCACAGATACGCAGTATTTT
TRBJ2-7 TRBV5-4 TRBD2 NA CASSRAGDDYEQYF TGTGCCAGCAGTAGAGCGGGAGATGACTACGAGCAGTACTTC
TRBJ1-1 TRBV6-1 TRBD1 NA CASSERRGLSEAFF TGTGCCAGCAGTGAGCGGAGGGGGCTTTCTGAAGCTTTCTTT
TRBJ2-7 TRBV27 NA NA CASSLNRAPYEQYF TGTGCCAGCAGTTTGAACAGGGCCCCCTACGAGCAGTACTTC
TRBJ1-2 TRBV28 TRBD1 NA CASSSGTGGAWYGYTF TGTGCCAGCAGCTCCGGGACAGGGGGTGCATGGTATGGCTACACCTTC
TRBJ2-1 TRBV10-2 TRBD2 NA CASSRTGGYNEQFF TGCGCCAGCTCGAGGACGGGAGGGTACAATGAGCAGTTCTTC
TRBJ2-7 TRBV7-2 NA NA CASSLGPQGQYEQYF TGTGCCAGCAGCTTAGGTCCCCAGGGGCAATACGAGCAGTACTTC
TRBJ1-1 TRBV30 NA once CASSTTGRGTEAFF TGTGCCAGCTCGACCACAGGTAGGGGCACTGAAGCTTTCTTT
TRBJ2-2 TRBV27 TRBD1 NA CASRTGGIYGELFF TGTGCCAGCAGGACAGGGGGGATATACGGGGAGCTGTTTTTT
TRBJ2-7 TRBV28 NA NA CASSSYRNNEQYF TGTGCCAGCAGTTCCTACAGGAATAACGAGCAGTACTTC
TRBJ1-2 TRBV9 NA NA CASSVAGFRNYGYTF TGTGCCAGCAGCGTTGCAGGGTTCCGAAACTATGGCTACACCTTC
TRBJ2-3 TRBV19 NA NA CASRQDRSTDTQYF TGTGCCAGTAGACAAGACAGAAGCACAGATACGCAGTATTTT
TRBJ2-7 TRBV7-9 NA few CASSWDTYEQYF TGTGCCAGCAGCTGGGACACCTACGAGCAGTACTTC
TRBJ1-4 TRBV7-9 TRBD1 NA CASSPDRVDEKLFF TGTGCCAGCAGCCCGGACAGGGTGGACGAAAAACTGTTTTTT
TRBJ1-1 TRBV18 NA NA CASSPMGSTEAFF TGTGCCAGCTCACCAATGGGCAGCACTGAAGCTTTCTTT
TRBJ2-7 TRBV5-1 TRBD1 NA CASSSGQSNYEQYF TGCGCCAGCAGCTCGGGACAGAGCAACTACGAGCAGTACTTC